One sample yielded the 22 T cell receptor beta chains listed below, sequenced in a study of beta chain features in type 1 diabetes. cDNA synthesis used the whole RNA isolate, giving expressed TCRB sequences. The table came from immunoSEQ multiplex PCR; TCRdb's copy has only in-frame clones and leaves some out. The data contain about 370,000 clones, roughly 16% of them singletons. Source material: naive CD4+ T cells from blood. These receptors originate from a woman aged 18-29 years in good health.

The chain employs TRBV30 and TRBJ1-1; TRBD1 aligns across 9 bases. This CDR3 is 15 amino acids long. V dropped 0 bases and J dropped 7; count of bases not matched to a gene: 9. The germline gives CDR1 GTSNPN, CDR2 SVGIG (reference sequence). CDR3 coding DNA: TGTGCCTGGAGTGTACGAGACAGGGGGTCTCTTGAAGCTTTCTTT. It translates to CAWSVRDRGSLEAFF.

Comments on this clone: The identical CDR3 is also encoded by other nucleotide sequences in the sample. The chain employs TRBV7-9 and TRBJ2-5; 8 bases line up with TRBD1. The CDR3 runs 13 residues. Germline CDR1 is SEHNR and CDR2 is FQNEAQ (reference sequence). V was pared by 6 bases and J by 4 bases, with 4 bases of the junction left unmatched. For the CDR3, the DNA is TGTGCCAGCAGTCCCGACAGGGGAGAGACCCAGTACTTC. As protein: CASSPDRGETQYF.

As for this clone: Different DNA sequences within this sample yield the same CDR3. This chain uses TRBV30 with TRBJ2-5; no clear D. CDR3 length: 13 amino acids. Looked up from germline, CDR1 is GTSNPN and CDR2 is SVGIG (reference sequence). Trimming removed 1 base from V and 2 bases from J, with 8 bases in between. The DNA of the CDR3 is TGTGCCTGGAGTGGGCAAAATCAAGAGACCCAGTACTTC. Protein product: CAWSGQNQETQYF. Full variable domain (outside the CDR3, taken from reference TRBV30 and TRBJ2-5): SQTIHQWPATLVQPVGSPLSLECTVEGTSNPNLYWYRQAAGRGLQLLFYSVGIGQISSEVPQNLSASRPQDRQFILSSKKLLLSDSGFYLCAWSGQNQETQYFGPGTRLLVL.

This clone was observed a handful of times. The chain employs TRBV15 and TRBJ2-1; 8 positions match TRBD2. This CDR3 is 14 amino acids long. Germline lookup yields CDR1 LNHNV and CDR2 YYDKDF (reference sequence). V lost 4 bases and J lost 4; bases outside the gene matches: 3. The CDR3 spells CATSIVAGYNEQFF. The CDR3 bases are TGTGCCACCAGCATAGTAGCGGGGTACAATGAGCAGTTCTTC.

Remarks on this clone: The same CDR3 also results from other DNA sequences found in this sample. CDR3 in DNA: TGTGCCAGCAGCCCGGGGACCTACAATGAGCAGTTCTTC. Protein: CASSPGTYNEQFF. The gene calls are TRBV11-2 and TRBJ2-1; possible D gene TRBD2, 5 bases. The CDR3 extends over 13 amino acids. Germline values: CDR1 SGHAT, CDR2 FQNNGV. The V end lost 5 bases, the J end lost 2 bases, and 7 bases lay between the germline ends.

Only a few counts were recorded for this clone. The genes are TRBV27 and TRBJ1-5, with 9 nucleotides matching TRBD1. The CDR3 loop spans 15 amino acids. With 3 bases clipped from V and 7 bases from J, the junction kept 7 bases outside the gene matches. Germline V gives CDR1 MNHEY, CDR2 SMNVEV (reference sequence). CDR3 nucleotide sequence: TGTGCCAGCAGTTTCCGGGGACAGGGCGGGCAGCCCCAGCATTTT. Translating it yields CASSFRGQGGQPQHF.

This clone was detected a few times. The V and J genes are TRBV30 and TRBJ2-7, with TRBD1 matching over 10 bases. The germline V gene has CDR1 GTSNPN and CDR2 SVGIG (reference sequence). The V segment lost 1 base and the J segment 1 base; nucleotides outside the gene matches: 4. The CDR3 consists of 15 residues. For the CDR3, the DNA is TGTGCCTGGAGTGCCAGACAGGGGGCTTCCTACGAGCAGTACTTC. The encoded protein is CAWSARQGASYEQYF.

This clone came up a few times. The chain carries TRBV30 and TRBJ2-3; 14 nucleotides align to TRBD2. Germline V gene lookup returns CDR1 GTSNPN and CDR2 SVGIG (reference sequence). Trimming removed 4 bases from V and 4 bases from J; junction bases left unmatched: 13. This CDR3 is 18 amino acids long. The CDR3 region has the DNA TGTGCCTGGACCCACGGGGGGACTAGCGGGAGAAGCGCAGATACGCAGTATTTT. It translates to CAWTHGGTSGRSADTQYF.

The CDR3 loop reads CASSPSGTSGSTGELFF. The CDR3, as DNA: TGCGCCAGCAGCCCTTCCGGGACTAGCGGAAGCACCGGGGAGCTGTTTTTT. This chain links TRBV4-1 with TRBJ2-2, with TRBD2 identical over 11 bases. The V and J ends lost 4 bases and 4 bases, in that order; junction bases with no gene match: 8. The CDR3 consists of 17 residues. Per the germline V gene, CDR1 is MGHRA and CDR2 is YSYEKL.

The chain's CDR3 is CASSSGTANYGYTF. DNA of the CDR3: TGTGCCAGCAGTTCCGGGACAGCAAACTATGGCTACACCTTC. The V gene is TRBV28, the J gene TRBJ1-2, with 7 bases that match TRBD1. Losses at the gene ends were 4 bases for V and 2 bases for J; bases not matched to a gene: 4. This CDR3 has 14 amino acids. The germline V gene has CDR1 MDHEN and CDR2 SYDVKM.

The V call is TRBV9, the J call TRBJ1-3, with D unclear. With 3 bases removed from V and 0 bases from J, the gap between germline ends came to 13 bases. The germline CDR1 and CDR2 sequences are SGDLS and YYNGEE. The CDR3 length is 16 residues. The CDR3 region has the DNA TGTGCCAGCAGCGGCTACACGGGGATCTCTGGAAACACCATATATTTT. Its translation: CASSGYTGISGNTIYF.

V is TRBV7-6 and J is TRBJ1-5, with D tentatively TRBD1 (5 bases). The CDR3 contains 15 residues. V lost 3 bases, J lost 2 bases, and 11 bases lay in between. Germline CDR1 reads SGHVS; CDR2 reads FNYEAQ. CDR3 sequence: CASSLEGTGNQPQHF. The CDR3 nucleotides read TGTGCCAGCAGCTTGGAAGGGACTGGCAATCAGCCCCAGCATTTT.

This clone occurred a few times. The genes are TRBV29-1 and TRBJ2-2; D is undetermined. Trimming shortened V by 1 base and J by 3 bases, and 18 bases separated the two germline ends. The germline gives CDR1 SQVTM, CDR2 ANQGSEA. The CDR3 is 17 amino acids. CDR3 region: CSVEGLEIPEDTGELFF. DNA of the CDR3: TGCAGCGTTGAAGGCTTGGAGATTCCTGAGGACACCGGGGAGCTGTTTTTT.

This clone was seen a few times. V and J are TRBV19 and TRBJ2-4; no clear D gene. Trimming pared 3 bases from V and 0 bases from J, leaving 18 bases between. The CDR3 loop spans 18 amino acids. CDR1 is LNHDA, CDR2 SQIVND, per germline (reference sequence). CDR3 in amino acids: CASSIRSRHLLAKNIQYF. In DNA, the CDR3 is TGTGCCAGTAGTATTAGGTCCCGACATTTACTAGCCAAAAACATTCAGTACTTC.

The chain combines TRBV6-5 with TRBJ2-7; the D gene is possibly TRBD1 (6 bases). Trimming took 6 bases from V and 3 from J, leaving 12 bases between them. The CDR3 is 13 residues long. The germline V gene encodes CDR1 MNHEY and CDR2 SVGAGI. CDR3 in amino acids: CASRRVTGYEQYF. The CDR3 DNA reads as TGTGCCAGCAGGAGAGTGACAGGCTACGAGCAGTACTTC.

The V and J genes are TRBV25-1 and TRBJ1-4, with D possibly being TRBD1 (6 bases). CDR1 and CDR2 from the germline V gene are MGHDK and SYGVNS. The CDR3 is made up of 14 amino acids. V was cut by 3 bases and J by 7 bases, with 12 bases left in between. Written as DNA, the CDR3 is TGTGCCAGCAGTGATTCCAGGGGACCTGAAAAACTGTTTTTT. Translation gives CASSDSRGPEKLFF.

In the case of this clone: Other DNA sequences from this sample encode an identical CDR3 as well. The V gene is TRBV29-1, the J gene TRBJ2-7; 9 positions agree with TRBD2. CDR3 length equals 13 residues. V was pared by 2 bases and J by 3 bases, with 2 bases of the junction left unmatched. Germline V CDR1 and CDR2: SQVTM, ANQGSEA. The CDR3: CSVELAGSYEQYF. CDR3 bases: TGCAGCGTTGAACTAGCGGGAAGCTACGAGCAGTACTTC.

There are a few counts of this clone. The CDR3 loop reads CASSFSTGTSGANEQFF. The CDR3 DNA is TGTGCCAGCAGCTTTTCTACCGGGACTAGCGGCGCTAATGAGCAGTTCTTC. The chain combines TRBV7-2 with TRBJ2-1; TRBD2 agrees at 11 bases. This CDR3 comprises 17 residues. J lost 7 bases, V lost 3 bases, and 11 bases had no gene match. Germline CDR1 and CDR2: SGHTA and FQGNSA. Full variable domain (remainder filled in from reference TRBV7-2 and TRBJ2-1): GAGVSQSPSNKVTEKGKDVELRCDPISGHTALYWYRQSLGQGLEFLIYFQGNSAPDKSGLPSDRFSAERTGGSVSTLTIQRTQQEDSAVYLCASSFSTGTSGANEQFFGPGTRLTVL.

This clone has just a few counts. CDR3 coding DNA: TGTGCCAGTTCTAGTCGACTAGCGGGCGCGAGAGGCACCTACAATGAGCAGTTCTTC. Its translation is CASSSRLAGARGTYNEQFF. J is TRBJ2-1 and V is TRBV19; TRBD2 aligns across 10 bases. Trimming removed 8 bases from V and 2 bases from J; junction bases left unmatched: 18. The CDR3 totals 19 residues. CDR1 LNHDA and CDR2 SQIVND come from the germline V gene (reference sequence).

This clone showed up just a few times. V and J are TRBV6-1 and TRBJ1-2; D unresolved. The CDR3 consists of 12 residues. V was trimmed by 2 bases and J by 5 bases, leaving 6 bases between them. Germline V gene sequence: CDR1 MNHNS, CDR2 SASEGT. CDR3 residues: CASSEYRYGYTF. CDR3 sequence (DNA): TGTGCCAGCAGTGAATATCGGTATGGCTACACCTTC.

The chain combines TRBV20-1 with TRBJ2-1, with 7 bases lining up with TRBD1. V was clipped by 6 bases and J by 10 bases; unmatched bases: 6. The CDR3 covers 11 residues. Germline values: CDR1 DFQATT, CDR2 SNEGSKA (reference sequence). CDR3 sequence (DNA): TGCAGTGCCGGGGACAGCCGAGAGCAGTTCTTC. Amino acids: CSAGDSREQFF.

This clone was observed a few times. V gene TRBV5-4 combines with J gene TRBJ2-6, with no clear D. This CDR3 has 15 residues. Between the trimmed V and J ends, which lost 4 bases and 5 bases, there was a span of 13 bases. Germline values: CDR1 SGHNT, CDR2 YYREEE (reference sequence). The CDR3 loop is CASSQEELRANVLTF. CDR3 nucleotide sequence: TGTGCCAGCAGCCAAGAAGAGCTACGGGCCAACGTCCTGACTTTC. The full variable domain, in which reference TRBV5-4 and TRBJ2-6 provide the parts outside the CDR3, is ETGVTQSPTHLIKTRGQQVTLRCSSQSGHNTVSWYQQALGQGPQFIFQYYREEENGRGNFPPRFSGLQFPNYSSELNVNALELDDSALYLCASSQEELRANVLTFGAGSRLTVL.